This TCR beta chain was sequenced in a study of monozygotic twins with inflammatory bowel disease. TCRdb reprocessed the 5' RACE reads and keeps a single row for each CDR3 protein, giving no DNA. The specimen's table records about 450,000 distinct CDR3 sequences. The CDR3 loop spans 12 amino acids. Germline CDR1 reads SGHRS; CDR2 reads YFSETQ. The chain uses TRBV5-1 and TRBJ2-7; the TCRdb call, TRBD2, lacks DNA for checking. Material for sequencing was blood. The receptor was isolated from a human donor with ulcerative colitis or Crohn's disease, or a healthy co-twin of an affected twin (not recorded which). CDR3 region: CASTRKRNEQYF. Combining the CDR3 with reference TRBV5-1 and TRBJ2-7 gives the whole variable domain KAGVTQTPRYLIKTRGQQVTLSCSPISGHRSVSWYQQTPGQGLQFLFEYFSETQRNKGNFPGRFSGRQFSNSRSEMNVSTLELGDSALYLCASTRKRNEQYFGPGTRLTVT.